A selection of T cell receptor beta chains follows, all from one sample in a study of early T cells in non-severe SARS-CoV-2 infection. TCRdb reprocessed the 5' RACE reads with MiXCR, giving one entry per CDR3 protein. The top ten hold about 10% of the sample, which has about 80,000 distinct CDR3 sequences, around 15% seen once. Sequencing used whole blood. All receptors come from an adult who was a healthcare worker with PCR-confirmed SARS-CoV-2 infection or an uninfected control (not recorded which). CDR3s include the opening cysteine and the closing phenylalanine or tryptophan. The order of the fields is clone size, D gene, V gene, J gene, CDR3 DNA, CDR3 protein. D genes are given only for firm matches. Not all rows give a size; the values are once, few, many and, for expanded clones, a class.

abundance: -
d_gene: -
v_gene: TRBV7-6
j_gene: TRBJ1-1
CDR3nt: TGTGCCAGCAGCCCTCAACGGGGAAGGGCTGAAGCTTTCTTT
CDR3aa: CASSPQRGRAEAFF

abundance: few
d_gene: TRBD1
v_gene: TRBV5-4
j_gene: TRBJ1-6
CDR3nt: TGTGCCAGCAGTTTACAGGGGGTGACACCCCTCCACTTT
CDR3aa: CASSLQGVTPLHF

abundance: few
d_gene: TRBD1
v_gene: TRBV11-2
j_gene: TRBJ1-5
CDR3nt: TGTGCCAGCAGCTTAGAACAGGGGCGCAATCAGCCCCAGCATTTT
CDR3aa: CASSLEQGRNQPQHF

abundance: -
d_gene: TRBD1
v_gene: TRBV20-1
j_gene: TRBJ1-6
CDR3nt: TGCAGTGCTAGGACAGGGGAGGGAAATTCACCCCTCCACTTT
CDR3aa: CSARTGEGNSPLHF

abundance: few
d_gene: -
v_gene: TRBV5-1
j_gene: TRBJ1-1
CDR3nt: TGCGCCAGCAGCTTAACAGGTAAAGCCGGGACTGAAGCTTTCTTT
CDR3aa: CASSLTGKAGTEAFF

abundance: many
d_gene: TRBD1
v_gene: TRBV20-1
j_gene: TRBJ2-2
CDR3nt: TGCAGTGCTAAAACCTCGGACAGGGAAACCGGGGAGCTGTTTTTT
CDR3aa: CSAKTSDRETGELFF

abundance: few
d_gene: TRBD2
v_gene: TRBV3-1
j_gene: TRBJ2-1
CDR3nt: TGTGCCAGCAGCCAAGGGCTAGCGGGGGGAACCTTCGATGAGCAGTTCTTC
CDR3aa: CASSQGLAGGTFDEQFF

abundance: -
d_gene: -
v_gene: TRBV3-1
j_gene: TRBJ2-7
CDR3nt: TGTGCCAGCGGGGACGGATACTACGAGCAGTACTTC
CDR3aa: CASGDGYYEQYF

abundance: few
d_gene: -
v_gene: TRBV28
j_gene: TRBJ1-6
CDR3nt: TGTGCCAGCATATCCAGGGGTGGTTCACCCCTCCACTTT
CDR3aa: CASISRGGSPLHF

abundance: -
d_gene: TRBD1
v_gene: TRBV5-6
j_gene: TRBJ2-4
CDR3nt: TGTGCCAGCAGCCCGGACAGGGCGGGCATTCAGTACTTC
CDR3aa: CASSPDRAGIQYF

abundance: few
d_gene: -
v_gene: TRBV4-3
j_gene: TRBJ2-3
CDR3nt: TGCGCCAGCAGCCAGCAACTAGGGAGATCGGATACGCAGTATTTT
CDR3aa: CASSQQLGRSDTQYF

abundance: -
d_gene: -
v_gene: TRBV18
j_gene: TRBJ2-7
CDR3nt: TGTGCCAGCTCATCAACTGGACAGCTAGCGGACGAGCAGTACTTC
CDR3aa: CASSSTGQLADEQYF

abundance: few
d_gene: TRBD2
v_gene: TRBV30
j_gene: TRBJ2-1
CDR3nt: TGTGCCTGGGCCCTAACCCGGGGACTAACCAATGAGCAGTTCTTC
CDR3aa: CAWALTRGLTNEQFF

abundance: -
d_gene: -
v_gene: TRBV5-1
j_gene: TRBJ2-3
CDR3nt: TGCGCCAGCAGCCTTGGGGTGTGGCTCGATACGCAGTATTTT
CDR3aa: CASSLGVWLDTQYF

abundance: many
d_gene: -
v_gene: TRBV7-2
j_gene: TRBJ2-2
CDR3nt: TGTGCCAGCAGCCCGGTCCTGAACACCGGGGAGCTGTTTTTT
CDR3aa: CASSPVLNTGELFF

abundance: many
d_gene: -
v_gene: TRBV5-6
j_gene: TRBJ2-5
CDR3nt: TGTGCCAGCAGCCTTCAGGGGAGAGAGACCCAGTACTTC
CDR3aa: CASSLQGRETQYF

abundance: many
d_gene: -
v_gene: TRBV5-1
j_gene: TRBJ1-1
CDR3nt: TGCGCCAGCAGCTTGGTCGCAGAGAACACTGAAGCTTTCTTT
CDR3aa: CASSLVAENTEAFF

abundance: -
d_gene: TRBD2
v_gene: TRBV2
j_gene: TRBJ2-1
CDR3nt: TGTGCCAGCCGGGAGGGTGGGAGACGTTCCTACAATGAGCAGTTCTTC
CDR3aa: CASREGGRRSYNEQFF

abundance: few
d_gene: -
v_gene: TRBV19
j_gene: TRBJ1-3
CDR3nt: TGTGCCAGTACCCCCTTCGGGGGAGATGGAAACACCATATATTTT
CDR3aa: CASTPFGGDGNTIYF

abundance: large
d_gene: -
v_gene: TRBV7-9
j_gene: TRBJ1-1
CDR3nt: TGTGCCAGCAGCTTAGTCCTCCCAGACACTGAAGCTTTCTTT
CDR3aa: CASSLVLPDTEAFF

abundance: few
d_gene: TRBD1
v_gene: TRBV7-9
j_gene: TRBJ1-2
CDR3nt: TGTGCCAGCACCACTGGGCAGACAGGGGGTAACTATGGCTACACCTTC
CDR3aa: CASTTGQTGGNYGYTF

abundance: few
d_gene: -
v_gene: TRBV2
j_gene: TRBJ1-1
CDR3nt: TGTGCCAGCAAGGCAGGGCGAATGAACACTGAAGCTTTCTTT
CDR3aa: CASKAGRMNTEAFF

abundance: many
d_gene: -
v_gene: TRBV29-1
j_gene: TRBJ2-3
CDR3nt: TGCAGCGCCGGGTCTTACACAGATACGCAGTATTTT
CDR3aa: CSAGSYTDTQYF

abundance: -
d_gene: -
v_gene: TRBV28
j_gene: TRBJ2-7
CDR3nt: TGTGCCAGCAGTATCCACAGCAGCTCCTACGAGCAGTACTTC
CDR3aa: CASSIHSSSYEQYF

abundance: -
d_gene: -
v_gene: TRBV6-2/TRBV6-3
j_gene: TRBJ1-6
CDR3nt: TGTGCCAGCAGTTACCCATCAGGGGTGAGCTCCTATAATTCACCCCTCCACTTT
CDR3aa: CASSYPSGVSSYNSPLHF

abundance: -
d_gene: -
v_gene: TRBV7-2
j_gene: TRBJ2-1
CDR3nt: TGTGCCAGCAGTCTTCTCGGCCGGTGGGACGGTGAGCAGTTCTTC
CDR3aa: CASSLLGRWDGEQFF

abundance: few
d_gene: TRBD1
v_gene: TRBV10-1
j_gene: TRBJ1-2
CDR3nt: TGCGCCAGCAGTGAGCTGGGACAGGGGGCGGTGAGCTATGGCTACACCTTC
CDR3aa: CASSELGQGAVSYGYTF

abundance: -
d_gene: -
v_gene: TRBV9
j_gene: TRBJ1-2
CDR3nt: TGTGCCAGCAGCCCACAGGGAATCTATGGCTACACCTTC
CDR3aa: CASSPQGIYGYTF

abundance: -
d_gene: -
v_gene: TRBV12-3/TRBV12-4
j_gene: TRBJ1-1
CDR3nt: TGTGCCAGCAGTTTTAGGCAGCCGAACACTGAAGCTTTCTTT
CDR3aa: CASSFRQPNTEAFF

abundance: -
d_gene: -
v_gene: TRBV9
j_gene: TRBJ1-1
CDR3nt: TGTGCCAGCAGCTCCTTGGGCCTTAACACTGAAGCTTTCTTT
CDR3aa: CASSSLGLNTEAFF

abundance: -
d_gene: TRBD2
v_gene: TRBV7-6
j_gene: TRBJ2-5
CDR3nt: TGTGCCAGCAGCTTAGCAGGCGGGACTAGCGGGGCGCAAGAGACCCAGTACTTC
CDR3aa: CASSLAGGTSGAQETQYF

abundance: few
d_gene: -
v_gene: TRBV6-2/TRBV6-3
j_gene: TRBJ1-1
CDR3nt: TGTGCCAGCAGTTACCCGGGACCCCCGGGGGACACTGAAGCTTTCTTT
CDR3aa: CASSYPGPPGDTEAFF

abundance: many
d_gene: -
v_gene: TRBV7-8
j_gene: TRBJ2-7
CDR3nt: TGTGCCAGCAGCTTAGTCTCCGGACCCACCTACGAGCAGTACTTC
CDR3aa: CASSLVSGPTYEQYF

abundance: few
d_gene: -
v_gene: TRBV7-9
j_gene: TRBJ2-1
CDR3nt: TGTGCCAGCAGCCCAAAAGCCACCCTGGTGGACAATGAGCAGTTCTTC
CDR3aa: CASSPKATLVDNEQFF

abundance: -
d_gene: -
v_gene: TRBV2
j_gene: TRBJ2-1
CDR3nt: TGTGCCAGCAGTGAGGGGAACACCATCCACAATGAGCAGTTCTTC
CDR3aa: CASSEGNTIHNEQFF